The 26 T cell receptor beta chains reported below all come from one sample, sequenced in a study of T-cell reconstitution after alpha-beta-depleted transplantation in children. The TCRbeta library incorporated unique molecular identifiers. TCRdb ran MiXCR on the PCR reads and lists one entry per CDR3 protein. Of hundreds of thousands of distinct CDR3 sequences in the sample, under 20% are singletons; the top ten hold approximately 5%. Sequencing was performed on PBMCs, mostly from graft donor cells, taken 360 days after TCRalphabeta/CD19-depleted stem cell transplant. Receptor source: a male patient younger than 18 who had a stem cell transplant for acute lymphoblastic leukemia, so the T cells may come from the graft donor.

The rearrangement links TRBV5-1 to TRBJ2-5, with D possibly TRBD1 on 5 matching bases. The CDR3 runs to 13 residues. V gave up 4 bases and J gave up 9 bases, with 16 bases separating them. Per germline, CDR1 SGHRS and CDR2 YFSETQ. The CDR3 here is CASSVDSPRAQYF. The CDR3 DNA follows: TGCGCCAGCAGCGTAGACAGTCCACGGGCCCAGTACTTC.

This chain joins TRBV12-3 or TRBV12-4 and TRBJ2-1; the match to TRBD2 covers 16 bases. The length of the CDR3 is 20 residues. J was trimmed by 3 bases and V by 6 bases; bases with no gene match: 14. CDR3 DNA: TGTGCCAGCAGCACCACACCGGGACTAGCGGGAGGGCATGGCTACAATGAGCAGTTCTTC. Protein sequence: CASSTTPGLAGGHGYNEQFF.

This clonotype was seen more than once but under ten times. This chain links TRBV10-2 with TRBJ2-1, with D maybe TRBD2 (5 bases). Germline V gene lookup returns CDR1 WSHSY and CDR2 SAAADI. The CDR3 is made up of 16 amino acids. V lost 2 bases and J 4 bases, leaving 15 bases between the germline ends. The CDR3 region has the DNA TGCGCCAGCAGTGAGAATCCCTTTCGAGGGTACAATGAGCAGTTCTTC. Translating gives CASSENPFRGYNEQFF.

This clonotype turned up a few times. The chain employs TRBV7-9 and TRBJ2-1; TRBD1 might be the D (5 bases). The CDR3 spans 15 residues. The V gene's germline CDR1 is SEHNR and CDR2 FQNEAQ (reference sequence). The V end lost 5 bases, the J end lost 6 bases, and 17 bases lay between the germline ends. CDR3 nucleotide sequence: TGTGCCAGCAGCCAAGTTGACAGCCGGGCCAATGAGCAGTTCTTC. Translating gives CASSQVDSRANEQFF.

This clonotype was found a few times. The chain employs TRBV19 and TRBJ2-3; either TRBD1 or TRBD2 may supply D (5 bases each). Germline loops: CDR1 LNHDA, CDR2 SQIVND (reference sequence). V lost 7 bases, J lost 0 bases, and 14 bases lay in between. The CDR3 has 15 residues. CDR3 in amino acids: CASNWGPASTDTQYF. The CDR3 nucleotides read TGTGCCAGTAACTGGGGACCCGCTAGCACAGATACGCAGTATTTT.

This sequence joins TRBV5-1 and TRBJ2-6; 7 bases match TRBD1. The CDR3 length is 15 residues. Germline trimming cut 4 bases from V and 2 bases from J; bases unmatched to any gene: 3. CDR1 is SGHRS, CDR2 YFSETQ, per germline. DNA for the CDR3: TGCGCCAGCAGCACCGGGACAGCTGGGGCCAACGTCCTGACTTTC. Its protein product is CASSTGTAGANVLTF.

This clonotype was counted a single time. The chain links TRBV5-1 to TRBJ2-1; D is unclear. The germline V and J ends were trimmed by 2 bases and 6 bases, with 15 bases remaining between them. The CDR3 consists of 15 residues. CDR1 is SGHRS and CDR2 is YFSETQ in the germline V gene. The CDR3 is CASSFPGLLRNEQFF. CDR3 sequence (DNA): TGCGCCAGCAGCTTCCCGGGTTTACTCCGCAATGAGCAGTTCTTC.

This clonotype was observed many times. V gene TRBV7-9 combines with J gene TRBJ2-1; D gene unclear. V dropped 0 bases and J dropped 4 bases, with 7 bases sitting between them. There are 14 residues in the CDR3. Germline V lookup: CDR1 SEHNR, CDR2 FQNEAQ (reference sequence). The CDR3 DNA follows: TGTGCCAGCAGCTTAGCGCGTCTTTACAATGAGCAGTTCTTC. Amino acids: CASSLARLYNEQFF.

This sequence joins TRBV5-1 and TRBJ2-1; D is undetermined. The CDR3 runs 15 residues. Deletions cut 2 bases from V and 3 bases from J, with 12 bases between. Looked up from germline, CDR1 is SGHRS and CDR2 is YFSETQ. Here the CDR3 reads CASSFSEFFYNEQFF. CDR3 in DNA: TGCGCCAGCAGCTTTTCAGAATTTTTCTACAATGAGCAGTTCTTC.

The sample holds many counts of this clonotype. This chain connects TRBV5-1 to TRBJ2-5; 7 bases match TRBD2. After removal of 0 bases from V and 1 base from J, the junction contained 6 bases not matched to a gene. CDR1 is SGHRS and CDR2 is YFSETQ in the germline V gene. CDR3 length equals 16 residues. This chain's CDR3 is CASSLARLAVQETQYF. In DNA form, the CDR3 reads TGCGCCAGCAGCTTGGCCCGGCTAGCGGTCCAAGAGACCCAGTACTTC.

This clonotype was observed a few times. The rearrangement uses TRBV6-2 or TRBV6-3 and TRBJ2-7; 9 positions match TRBD1. Germline lookup yields CDR1 MNHEY and CDR2 SVGEGT. This CDR3 has 13 amino acids. J was trimmed by 5 bases and V by 7 bases; bases with no gene match: 6. CDR3 loop: CASKNRDRDEQYF. The CDR3 DNA follows: TGTGCCAGCAAGAACAGGGACAGGGACGAGCAGTACTTC.

This clonotype came up a few times. The chain joins TRBV7-2 to TRBJ1-6; D unresolved. The ends were cut back, 3 bases at V and 3 bases at J, with 15 bases in the middle. The CDR3 spans 17 residues. Germline CDR1 SGHTA, CDR2 FQGNSA. CDR3 DNA sequence: TGTGCCAGCAGCTTGGGTCGAAGATTTTTCTATAATTCACCCCTCCACTTT. Amino acids: CASSLGRRFFYNSPLHF.

The gene calls are TRBV29-1 and TRBJ2-7, with TRBD2 matching 9 bases. The V and J ends lost 4 bases and 3 bases, in that order; junction bases with no gene match: 13. The CDR3 loop spans 16 amino acids. The germline gives CDR1 SQVTM, CDR2 ANQGSEA. The CDR3 is CSVVGSHSGSIYEQYF. The CDR3 bases are TGCAGCGTTGTTGGCTCCCATAGCGGGAGTATCTACGAGCAGTACTTC.

The chain combines TRBV9 with TRBJ2-1, with a tentative D call TRBD2 (6 bases). The CDR3 runs 13 residues. V was trimmed by 4 bases and J by 6 bases, leaving 11 bases between them. Germline assignment: CDR1 SGDLS and CDR2 YYNGEE. In DNA, the CDR3 is TGTGCCAGCAGCTTGGGACTCTTCAATGAGCAGTTCTTC. Protein sequence: CASSLGLFNEQFF.

V usage is TRBV7-2 and J usage is TRBJ1-2, with D possibly matching TRBD1 (5 bases). Trimming removed 0 bases at V and 4 bases at J, with 12 bases between. CDR1 and CDR2 (germline): SGHTA, FQGNSA. This CDR3 contains 15 residues. CDR3 sequence: CASSLAPPGFYGYTF. The CDR3 DNA reads TGTGCCAGCAGCTTAGCCCCTCCAGGGTTCTATGGCTACACCTTC.

This clonotype was recorded many times. This chain connects TRBV7-6 to TRBJ2-1; perhaps TRBD2 as D (5 bases). Germline V gives CDR1 SGHVS, CDR2 FNYEAQ. The CDR3 has 12 residues. Between the trimmed V and J ends, which lost 5 bases and 7 bases, there was a span of 9 bases. Here the CDR3 reads CASSGGRNEQFF. CDR3 DNA: TGTGCCAGCAGCGGCGGGCGGAATGAGCAGTTCTTC.

The rearrangement links TRBV6-5 to TRBJ2-1; TRBD1 is a possible D gene (6 bases). The germline gives CDR1 MNHEY, CDR2 SVGAGI. V lost 0 bases and J 8 bases, leaving 23 bases between the germline ends. The CDR3 has 18 amino acids. CDR3 residues: CASSYSKFYTGSRDEQFF. The CDR3 nucleotides read TGTGCCAGCAGTTACTCGAAGTTTTACACAGGGAGTCGCGATGAGCAGTTCTTC.

This clonotype was seen only a few times. The V gene is TRBV7-6, the J gene TRBJ2-1; 8 bases are shared with TRBD2. There are 16 residues in the CDR3. V lost 1 base, J lost 5 bases, and 7 bases stayed unmatched. Germline V gives CDR1 SGHVS, CDR2 FNYEAQ. CDR3 sequence (DNA): TGTGCCAGCAGCTTAGTGGTAGCGGGAATCAACAATGAGCAGTTCTTC. It encodes CASSLVVAGINNEQFF.

Remarks on this clonotype: Since no conserved phenylalanine or tryptophan closes the CDR3, a read error is the likely cause. The J gene is TRBJ1-1, the V gene TRBV12-3 or TRBV12-4; TRBD1 might be the D (5 bases). This CDR3 comprises 14 residues. Trimming took off 3 bases at V and 7 bases at J, with 15 bases between the two ends. The CDR3 DNA reads as TGTGCCAGCAGTTTGCGGGGGAAGAATATTGAAGCTTTCATT. This gives the protein CASSLRGKNIEAFI.

The chain carries TRBV5-6 and TRBJ1-1, with a possible D match to TRBD1 (5 bases). V lost 3 bases to trimming and J lost 3 bases, with 12 bases between them. The length of the CDR3 is 14 residues. Germline CDR1 and CDR2: SGHDT and YYEEEE. The CDR3 DNA follows: TGTGCCAGCAGCTGGTTGGGAGGGGACACTGAAGCTTTCTTT. Translation gives CASSWLGGDTEAFF. Full variable domain (missing parts from reference TRBV5-6 and TRBJ1-1): DAGVTQSPTHLIKTRGQQVTLRCSPKSGHDTVSWYQQALGQGPQFIFQYYEEEERQRGNFPDRFSGHQFPNYSSELNVNALLLGDSALYLCASSWLGGDTEAFFGQGTRLTVV.

This clonotype has more than one count but fewer than ten. The rearrangement links TRBV6-5 to TRBJ1-3, with 7 bases that match TRBD1. The CDR3 totals 14 residues. The germline gives CDR1 MNHEY, CDR2 SVGAGI. Trimming cost V 4 bases and J 4 bases; bases outside gene matches: 4. The CDR3: CASSWDSEGNTIYF. In DNA form, the CDR3 reads TGTGCCAGCAGTTGGGACAGCGAAGGAAACACCATATATTTT.

There are a few counts of this clonotype. The chain recombines TRBV5-1 with TRBJ2-6, with 10 bases matching TRBD1. Germline V gene sequence: CDR1 SGHRS, CDR2 YFSETQ. The V segment lost 4 bases and the J segment 1 base; nucleotides outside the gene matches: 11. The CDR3 length is 19 residues. CDR3 loop: CASSLPPGTGVSGANVLTF. As DNA, the CDR3 is TGCGCCAGCAGCCTCCCCCCCGGGACAGGGGTATCTGGGGCCAACGTCCTGACTTTC.

The V call is TRBV6-5, the J call TRBJ2-7, with 14 positions matching TRBD2. The germline V gene encodes CDR1 MNHEY and CDR2 SVGAGI. V gave up 4 bases and J gave up 1 base; unmatched junction bases: 9. The CDR3 loop spans 18 amino acids. CDR3 DNA sequence: TGTGCCAGCAGTTCCAGGACTAGCGGGAGGAGGTGGTCCTACGAGCAGTACTTC. It is translated as CASSSRTSGRRWSYEQYF.

The gene calls are TRBV7-3 and TRBJ2-7; no reliable D call. Germline V gene sequence: CDR1 SGHTA, CDR2 FQGTGA. The CDR3 is 14 residues long. V was shortened by 3 bases and J by 0 bases, with 9 bases between the two germline ends. The CDR3 region is CASSFALGSYEQYF. CDR3 bases: TGTGCCAGCAGCTTTGCCCTAGGCTCCTACGAGCAGTACTTC.

The V call is TRBV29-1, the J call TRBJ1-2; D gene ambiguous. Germline V gene sequence: CDR1 SQVTM, CDR2 ANQGSEA. The CDR3 is 14 residues long. V lost 1 base and J lost 3, with 12 bases in between. The CDR3 bases are TGCAGCGTTGAAGCTAGGCCTAACTACTATGGCTACACCTTC. As protein: CSVEARPNYYGYTF.

V and J are TRBV11-3 and TRBJ2-3; TRBD2 matches 7 bases. CDR1 and CDR2 from the germline V gene are SGHNT and YENEEA. J was trimmed by 2 bases and V by 5 bases; bases with no gene match: 10. This CDR3 comprises 16 residues. The CDR3 protein is CASSPGLGDSTDTQYF. The CDR3 DNA sequence: TGTGCCAGCAGCCCAGGACTAGGAGACTCCACAGATACGCAGTATTTT. The variable domain in full, completed from reference TRBV11-3 and TRBJ2-3, reads EAGVVQSPRYKIIEKKQPVAFWCNPISGHNTLYWYLQNLGQGPELLIRYENEEAVDDSQLPKDRFSAERLKGVDSTLKIQPAELGDSAVYLCASSPGLGDSTDTQYFGPGTRLTVL.